This T cell receptor (beta chain) was captured in a study of control samples from healthy donors and cancer patients. The CDR3 totals 11 residues. Germline V gene data show CDR1 as DFQATT and CDR2 as SNEGSKA (reference sequence). The data were produced by immunoSEQ multiplex PCR, yet TCRdb's version contains in-frame clones alone and is incomplete. Of 160,000 or so clones listed, over 90% are singletons. This clonotype was sampled from a man between 50 and 59 years old in good health. The sequenced material came from blood. The chain combines TRBV20-1 with TRBJ1-5; a possible D gene is TRBD1 (6 bases). The CDR3: CSTGKGQPQHF. CDR3 bases: TGCAGCACAGGGAAGGGTCAGCCCCAGCATTTT.